This T cell receptor beta chain was observed in a study of cytomegalovirus exposure and HLA in healthy donors. Findings of the study overall: Listed as cytomegalovirus-associated were 164 TCR beta chains. Being indistinguishable, some V segments were excluded, TRBV6-2 and TRBV6-3 among them.

The length of the CDR3 is 15 residues. V was pared by 2 bases and J by 3 bases, with 13 bases between. The germline V gene encodes CDR1 SGHTA and CDR2 FQGNSA. A note on this clone: The target antigen is unknown.

The PCR contained 60 Vbeta and 13 Jbeta primers. In the source study's methods: In a later analysis, some 80 million unique TCR beta chains included roughly 11 million shared by two or more donors. Some clones are missing from TCRdb's copy, which holds only in-frame ones; the method was immunoSEQ multiplex PCR. That table supplies the V and J calls and clone size; D and trimming were determined from the DNA. Among about 89,000 clones listed, roughly three quarters were seen once. The material sequenced was PBMCs. The source of this sequence is a male donor in good health and CMV-seronegative. V gene TRBV7-2 combines with J gene TRBJ2-5; D gene unclear. Here the CDR3 DNA reads TGTGCCAGCAGCTTAAGCTCGACTTTAAAAGAGACCCAGTACTTC. Protein: CASSLSSTLKETQYF.